This T cell receptor beta chain is from a study of blood T cell repertoires in COVID-19. For the study at large: Whether acute or convalescent, the COVID-19 samples came from the United States, Italy and Spain. T cells, B-cell-depleted T cells, or PBMCs supplied cDNA or gDNA.

The V and J ends lost 7 bases and 7 bases, in that order; junction bases with no gene match: 8. The CDR3 has 14 amino acids. Germline-derived CDR1 and CDR2 are MNHEY and SMNVEV (reference sequence). Original processing methods: Cell counts per sample came from amplifying reference gene primers. The protocol was immunoSEQ multiplex PCR, while the TCRdb copy is restricted to in-frame clones and leaves out a portion. That table gives V, J and clone size, and the DNA gave D and trimming. The data hold roughly 230,000 clones, with around 90% observed a single time. The sequence was collected from a human donor in a cohort sampled during active COVID-19. J is TRBJ2-7 and V is TRBV27, with 12 bases matching TRBD2. Sequencing used peripheral blood. The CDR3 bases are TGTGCCAGCACCCAACTAGCGGGGGGCGCAGAGCAGTACTTC. Protein product: CASTQLAGGAEQYF.